This T cell receptor beta chain came from a study of T cells in Graves' hyperthyroidism and ophthalmopathy. Background on the study: At the time of initial diagnosis and before any treatment, peripheral blood was collected. Overall study findings and caveats: Most expanded thyroid clonotypes above 0.001 recurred in blood.

This clonotype was detected only a few times. Its antigen is not known. The junction and the germline gene differ at one end; a read error may be behind it. TCR beta CDR3 region amplification was performed from RNA transcripts. The TCR CDR3 was amplified in a first-round RT-PCR using the HTBI primer set. Using its own MiXCR run on the multiplex PCR reads, TCRdb lists one record per CDR3 protein. The table shows roughly 650,000 distinct CDR3 sequences, with 16% occurring only once. There are 13 residues in the CDR3. Germline CDR1 reads SGHKS; CDR2 reads YYEKEE (reference sequence). Each ophthalmopathy patient scored at least 3 on the Clinical Activity Score and at least 4 on NOSPECS grade, with duration under 3 months.

The chain uses TRBV5-5 and TRBJ2-7, with a weak D call TRBD1 (5 bases). The receptor comes from a woman aged 40 to 50 with Graves' ophthalmopathy. What was sequenced was blood. The CDR3 sequence: CASRATAAYEQYF. The CDR3 DNA reads as TGCGCCAGCAGAGCGACAGCCGCCTACGAGCAGTACTTC. The variable domain in full, with the rest retrieved from reference TRBV5-5 and TRBJ2-7, is DAGVTQSPTHLIKTRGQQVTLRCSPISGHKSVSWYQQVLGQGPQFIFQYYEKEERGRGNFPDRFSARQFPNYSSELNVNALLLGDSALYLCASRATAAYEQYFGPGTRLTVT.